The clone carrying this TCR beta chain has only a few counts. The sample originates from a study of B cell selection in AIRE deficiency. Regulatory T cells were sorted as CD4+CD25hiCD127low/negative cells. Generated by immunoSEQ multiplex PCR, the TCRdb table keeps only in-frame clones and is missing some. Of about 26,000 clones listed, around 92% are singletons. The germline V and J ends were trimmed by 4 bases and 12 bases, with 15 bases remaining between them. CDR3 length: 12 residues. Germline V CDR1 and CDR2: MGHRA, YSYEKL. The chain uses TRBV4-1 and TRBJ1-2; D possibly corresponds to TRBD1 (5 bases). Sequencing used CD4+CD25+ Tregs sorted from PBMCs. The sequence came from a human donor in good health. The CDR3 region has the DNA TGCGCCAGCAGCCCGGAGTGGGGGGGAAACACCTTC. This translates into CASSPEWGGNTF.